Sequencing of this T cell receptor beta chain was carried out in a study of molecular identifiers for immune sequencing clone quantification. Overall study results and limits: Approximately 910,000 naive cells reportedly did not prevent detection of spiked Jurkat TCR RNA from one cell.

The V and J ends lost 0 bases and 2 bases, in that order; junction bases with no gene match: 6. This CDR3 is built from 16 residues. CDR1 is WNHNN and CDR2 is SYGVQD in the germline V gene (reference sequence). This clonotype was observed at least ten times. The antigen is not known. TCRdb recomputed calls from the PCR reads with MiXCR, one row per CDR3 protein. The sample contains about 640,000 distinct CDR3 sequences, 20% of which appear only once. The V gene is TRBV10-1, the J gene TRBJ2-5; 7 bases are a match to TRBD2. Sequencing was performed on naive CD8+ T cells from blood, with Jurkat cell RNA spiked in. Subset: FACS-sorted CD8+CD4-CCR7+CD45RA+ naive T cells. The clonotype comes from a human donor in good health. Some libraries in this study had Jurkat cell RNA spiked in. This CDR3 is CASSESRLADQETQYF. The CDR3 DNA reads TGCGCCAGCAGTGAGTCGAGGCTAGCGGATCAAGAGACCCAGTACTTC.